Below are 4 T cell receptor beta chains sequenced from a single sample in a study of sequential checkpoint blockade in melanoma. Only in-frame clones appear in the TCRdb table, and some are missing; sequencing was by immunoSEQ multiplex PCR. The sample records thousands of clones, around 73% being singletons. Treatment specified: randomized to nivolumab then ipilimumab (arm A) or the reverse (arm B). Here the sequenced sample was CD8+ T cells sorted from blood (inferred from file names), taken from a patient given nivolumab and ipilimumab in sequence. These receptors originate from a human donor with melanoma.

CDR3 protein: CASSLGTGRSSYNSPLHF. The CDR3 nucleotides are TGCGCCAGCAGCTTGGGGACAGGGAGAAGCTCCTATAATTCACCCCTCCACTTT. The chain recombines TRBV5-1 with TRBJ1-6; 8 nucleotides line up with TRBD1. Germline CDR1 SGHRS, CDR2 YFSETQ. CDR3 size: 18 residues. V lost 0 bases and J lost 0; bases outside the gene matches: 5.

The genes are TRBV15 and TRBJ2-3, with 11 bases lining up with TRBD2. From germline, CDR1 is LNHNV and CDR2 YYDKDF (reference sequence). Trimming removed 3 bases from V and 2 bases from J; junction bases left unmatched: 1. The CDR3 is 15 amino acids. The CDR3 loop is CATSSSGGATDTQYF. For the CDR3, the DNA is TGTGCCACCAGCAGTAGCGGGGGGGCCACAGATACGCAGTATTTT.

The CDR3 DNA follows: TGTGCCAGCAGTCCTCCAGGGGAGACTGAAGCTTTCTTT. Translating it yields CASSPPGETEAFF. The V and J genes are TRBV6-1 and TRBJ1-1; D might be TRBD1 (6 bases). V lost 5 bases and J lost 5, with 12 bases in between. CDR1 and CDR2 (germline): MNHNS, SASEGT. The length of the CDR3 is 13 residues.

A few counts support this clone. The gene calls are TRBV19 and TRBJ2-7; D may be TRBD1 (6 bases). CDR1 is LNHDA and CDR2 is SQIVND in the germline V gene (reference sequence). The CDR3 runs 16 residues. V was pared by 5 bases and J by 5 bases, with 22 bases between. Here the CDR3 reads CASSRQEFSSRNEQYF. CDR3 sequence (DNA): TGTGCCAGTAGTCGACAGGAATTCTCCAGTCGGAACGAGCAGTACTTC.